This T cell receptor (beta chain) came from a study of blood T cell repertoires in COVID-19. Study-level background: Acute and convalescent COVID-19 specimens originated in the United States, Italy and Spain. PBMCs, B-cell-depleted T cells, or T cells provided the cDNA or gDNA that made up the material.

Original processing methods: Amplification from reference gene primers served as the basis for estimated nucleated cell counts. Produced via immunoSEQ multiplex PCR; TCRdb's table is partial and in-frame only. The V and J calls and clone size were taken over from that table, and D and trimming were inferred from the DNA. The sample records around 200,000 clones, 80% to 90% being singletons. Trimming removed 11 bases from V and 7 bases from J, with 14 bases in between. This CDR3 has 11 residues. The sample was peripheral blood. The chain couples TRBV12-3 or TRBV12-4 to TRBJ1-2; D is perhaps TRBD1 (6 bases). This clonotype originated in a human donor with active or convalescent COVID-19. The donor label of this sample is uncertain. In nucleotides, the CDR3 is TGTGCCGGGAGGGGGGCTGGTGGCTACACCTTC. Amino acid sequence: CAGRGAGGYTF.